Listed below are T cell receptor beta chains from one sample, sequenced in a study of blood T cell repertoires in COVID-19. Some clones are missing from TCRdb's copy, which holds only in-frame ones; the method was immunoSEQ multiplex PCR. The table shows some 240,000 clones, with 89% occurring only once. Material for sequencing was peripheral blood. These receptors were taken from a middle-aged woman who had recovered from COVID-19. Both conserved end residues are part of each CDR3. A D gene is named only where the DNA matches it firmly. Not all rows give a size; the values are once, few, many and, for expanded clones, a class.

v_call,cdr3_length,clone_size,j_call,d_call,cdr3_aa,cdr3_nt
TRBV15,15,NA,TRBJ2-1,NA,CATSREQVSYNEQFF,TGTGCCACCAGCAGAGAACAGGTCTCCTACAATGAGCAGTTCTTC
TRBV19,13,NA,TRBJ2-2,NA,CASSYVNLGELFF,TGTGCCAGTAGTTATGTTAATCTCGGGGAGCTGTTTTTT
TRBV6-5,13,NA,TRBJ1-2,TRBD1,CASSPTGVDGYTF,TGTGCCAGCAGCCCGACAGGGGTGGATGGCTACACCTTC
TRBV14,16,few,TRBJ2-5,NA,CASSPIYAGWEETQYF,TGTGCCAGCAGCCCCATATATGCAGGGTGGGAAGAGACCCAGTACTTC
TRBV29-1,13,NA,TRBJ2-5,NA,CSVAAPFGETQYF,TGCAGCGTTGCAGCGCCTTTCGGAGAGACCCAGTACTTC
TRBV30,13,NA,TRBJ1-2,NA,CAWTLRRGNGYTF,TGTGCCTGGACCTTGAGGAGAGGGAATGGCTACACCTTC
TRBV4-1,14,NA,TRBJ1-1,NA,CASSQVGGEAEAFF,TGCGCCAGCAGCCAAGTAGGGGGTGAGGCTGAAGCTTTCTTT
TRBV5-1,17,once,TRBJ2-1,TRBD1,CASSLVGQGPPYNEQFF,TGCGCCAGCAGCTTGGTAGGACAGGGGCCACCCTACAATGAGCAGTTCTTC
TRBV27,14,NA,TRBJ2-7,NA,CASSFSDITDEQYF,TGTGCCAGCAGTTTTTCGGACATTACGGACGAGCAGTACTTC
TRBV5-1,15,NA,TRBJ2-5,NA,CASSSGRGIQETQYF,TGCGCCAGCAGCTCGGGGAGAGGGATTCAAGAGACCCAGTACTTC
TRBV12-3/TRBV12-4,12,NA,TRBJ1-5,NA,CASRTENQPQHF,TGTGCCAGCAGGACAGAAAATCAGCCCCAGCATTTT
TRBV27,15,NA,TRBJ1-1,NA,CASSYSGAEWTEAFF,TGTGCCAGCAGTTATTCAGGGGCAGAGTGGACTGAAGCTTTCTTT
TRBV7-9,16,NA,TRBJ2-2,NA,CASNSGSSPNTGELFF,TGTGCCAGCAACTCGGGAAGTTCCCCAAACACCGGGGAGCTGTTTTTT
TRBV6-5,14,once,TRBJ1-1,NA,CASSPRGLHTEAFF,TGTGCCAGCAGTCCCCGCGGACTTCACACTGAAGCTTTCTTT
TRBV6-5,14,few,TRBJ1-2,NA,CASSYRRGHGIGTF,TGTGCCAGCAGTTACCGACGGGGACACGGGATTGGAACCTTC
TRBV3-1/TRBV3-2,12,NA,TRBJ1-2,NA,CASLRTGYGYTF,TGTGCCAGTCTTAGAACAGGCTATGGCTACACCTTC
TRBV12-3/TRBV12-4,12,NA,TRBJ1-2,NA,CASSQTNYGYTF,TGTGCCAGCAGTCAGACTAACTATGGCTACACCTTC
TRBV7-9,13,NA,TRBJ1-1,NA,CASSLGGATEAFF,TGTGCCAGCAGCTTAGGAGGAGCCACTGAAGCTTTCTTT
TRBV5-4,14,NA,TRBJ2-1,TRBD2,CAWFLAGGGNEQFF,TGTGCCTGGTTCTTAGCGGGAGGGGGCAATGAGCAGTTCTTC
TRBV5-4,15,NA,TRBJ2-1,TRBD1,CASSKQTGEYNEQFF,TGTGCCAGCAGCAAACAGACAGGGGAGTACAATGAGCAGTTCTTC
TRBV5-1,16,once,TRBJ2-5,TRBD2,CASRKASTSGQETQYF,TGCGCCAGCAGAAAAGCCTCGACTAGCGGGCAAGAGACCCAGTACTTC
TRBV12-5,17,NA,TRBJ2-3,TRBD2,CASGLATGTSMLGTQYF,TGTGCTAGTGGTTTGGCAACCGGGACTAGCATGTTAGGTACGCAGTATTTT
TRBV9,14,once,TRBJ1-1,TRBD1,CASSVGDSHTEAFF,TGTGCCAGCAGCGTAGGGGACAGCCACACTGAAGCTTTCTTT
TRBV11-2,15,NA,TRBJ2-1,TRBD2,CASSSSGSSYNEQFF,TGTGCCAGCAGCTCGAGCGGGAGCTCCTACAATGAGCAGTTCTTC
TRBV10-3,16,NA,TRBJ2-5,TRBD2,CAISGRGLAGVETQYF,TGTGCCATCAGTGGCCGGGGCCTAGCGGGGGTGGAGACCCAGTACTTC
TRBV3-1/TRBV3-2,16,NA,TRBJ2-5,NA,CASSQEVPRSQETQYF,TGTGCCAGCAGCCAAGAGGTCCCTCGCAGCCAAGAGACCCAGTACTTC
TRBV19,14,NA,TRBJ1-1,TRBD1,CASSSTGGGTEAFF,TGTGCCAGTAGTAGTACAGGGGGGGGAACTGAAGCTTTCTTT
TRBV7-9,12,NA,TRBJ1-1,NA,CASSFGGPEAFF,TGTGCCAGCAGCTTTGGCGGGCCTGAAGCTTTCTTT
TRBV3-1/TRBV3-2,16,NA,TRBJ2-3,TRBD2,CASSRQLAGEPDTQYF,TGTGCCAGCAGCCGCCAGCTAGCGGGAGAGCCAGATACGCAGTATTTT